A selection of T cell receptor beta chains follows, all from one sample in a study of control samples from healthy donors and cancer patients. The method was immunoSEQ multiplex PCR; TCRdb's version includes in-frame clones alone and lacks a portion of them. There are about 160,000 clones in the sample; 95% to 96% occur only once, and just over 1% lies in the top ten. The material sequenced was blood. The receptors were sampled from a young woman in good health. CDR3s include the opening cysteine and the closing phenylalanine or tryptophan. Each record gives: V gene, clone size, J gene, D gene, CDR3 protein, CDR3 DNA. The D gene is left open where the match is weak. Clone size, where shown, is once, few, many, or a class for clones that have expanded.

V: TRBV3-1/TRBV3-2; size: NA; J: TRBJ1-2; D: NA; CDR3: CASSPEGGYGYTF; DNA: TGTGCCAGCAGCCCCGAGGGTGGCTATGGCTACACCTTC
V: TRBV7-9; size: NA; J: TRBJ2-1; D: NA; CDR3: CASRIYSPLNGEQFF; DNA: TGTGCCAGCAGAATCTATTCCCCCTTGAATGGGGAGCAGTTCTTC
V: TRBV19; size: NA; J: TRBJ1-5; D: NA; CDR3: CASSTTGTGLQPQHF; DNA: TGTGCCAGTAGTACCACCGGGACCGGATTGCAGCCCCAGCATTTT
V: TRBV19; size: NA; J: TRBJ2-2; D: NA; CDR3: CASSSPVVPGELFF; DNA: TGTGCCAGTAGTTCGCCCGTTGTTCCCGGGGAGCTGTTTTTT
V: TRBV4-1; size: NA; J: TRBJ2-2; D: NA; CDR3: CASSQEGGARTGELFF; DNA: TGCGCCAGCAGCCAAGAAGGGGGAGCGCGTACCGGGGAGCTGTTTTTT
V: TRBV4-1; size: NA; J: TRBJ1-1; D: NA; CDR3: CASSQAATTNTEAFF; DNA: TGCGCCAGCAGCCAGGCTGCGACAACGAACACTGAAGCTTTCTTT
V: TRBV11-2; size: NA; J: TRBJ1-2; D: NA; CDR3: CASSLGLTGSYTF; DNA: TGTGCCAGCAGCTTAGGGTTGACAGGCTCCTACACCTTC
V: TRBV5-4; size: once; J: TRBJ2-1; D: NA; CDR3: CASSWHRLNEQFF; DNA: TGTGCCAGCAGCTGGCATAGGCTCAATGAGCAGTTCTTC
V: TRBV15; size: NA; J: TRBJ2-2; D: NA; CDR3: CATSRDLAGTGELFF; DNA: TGTGCCACCAGCAGAGATCTGGCGGGCACCGGGGAGCTGTTTTTT
V: TRBV15; size: NA; J: TRBJ2-1; D: NA; CDR3: CATSREAGNEQFF; DNA: TGTGCCACCAGCAGAGAGGCCGGCAATGAGCAGTTCTTC
V: TRBV19; size: NA; J: TRBJ2-1; D: TRBD2; CDR3: CASNRISGRSYNEQFF; DNA: TGTGCCAGTAATCGAATAAGCGGGAGGTCCTACAATGAGCAGTTCTTC
V: TRBV6-5; size: NA; J: TRBJ1-2; D: NA; CDR3: CASSGPPEDYGYTF; DNA: TGTGCCAGCAGCGGCCCTCCGGAGGACTATGGCTACACCTTC
V: TRBV7-9; size: NA; J: TRBJ1-1; D: NA; CDR3: CASSLPGGMNTEAFF; DNA: TGTGCCAGCAGCCTCCCGGGAGGGATGAACACTGAAGCTTTCTTT
V: TRBV11-2; size: NA; J: TRBJ1-2; D: NA; CDR3: CASSLGLTTTGYTF; DNA: TGTGCCAGCAGCTTAGGTCTCACCACCACTGGCTACACCTTC
V: TRBV18; size: NA; J: TRBJ1-1; D: TRBD1; CDR3: CASSPFQGDANTEAFF; DNA: TGTGCCAGCTCACCTTTTCAGGGGGATGCGAACACTGAAGCTTTCTTT
V: TRBV2; size: NA; J: TRBJ2-2; D: TRBD2; CDR3: CASRMAGGTGELFF; DNA: TGTGCCAGCAGGATGGCGGGGGGCACCGGGGAGCTGTTTTTT
V: TRBV19; size: NA; J: TRBJ1-5; D: NA; CDR3: CASSEGMGAVQPQHF; DNA: TGTGCCAGCAGCGAGGGGATGGGGGCAGTTCAGCCCCAGCATTTT
V: TRBV19; size: NA; J: TRBJ1-5; D: TRBD1; CDR3: CASSTAWDRLNQPQHF; DNA: TGTGCCAGTAGTACTGCTTGGGACAGGCTTAATCAGCCCCAGCATTTT
V: TRBV28; size: NA; J: TRBJ2-1; D: TRBD1; CDR3: CASSRWGQVNEQFF; DNA: TGTGCCAGCAGTAGATGGGGACAGGTCAATGAGCAGTTCTTC
V: TRBV18; size: NA; J: TRBJ2-1; D: NA; CDR3: CASSPYRVNEQFF; DNA: TGTGCCAGCTCACCCTACAGGGTCAATGAGCAGTTCTTC
V: TRBV19; size: NA; J: TRBJ2-7; D: TRBD1; CDR3: CASSMSQGAYEQYF; DNA: TGTGCCAGTAGTATGTCGCAGGGGGCCTACGAGCAGTACTTC
V: TRBV27; size: once; J: TRBJ2-1; D: TRBD2; CDR3: CASSPGGGAGDRDNEQFF; DNA: TGTGCCAGCAGCCCTGGAGGTGGCGCGGGAGATAGAGACAATGAGCAGTTCTTC
V: TRBV5-8; size: NA; J: TRBJ1-6; D: NA; CDR3: CASGTGLYSPLHF; DNA: TGTGCCAGCGGGACGGGACTTTATTCACCCCTCCACTTT
V: TRBV5-1; size: NA; J: TRBJ2-1; D: TRBD1; CDR3: CASSKRQGEPYNEQFF; DNA: TGCGCCAGCAGCAAAAGACAGGGCGAGCCTTACAATGAGCAGTTCTTC
V: TRBV28; size: NA; J: TRBJ2-1; D: NA; CDR3: CASSFPDHNEQFF; DNA: TGTGCCAGCAGTTTCCCGGATCACAATGAGCAGTTCTTC
V: TRBV4-2; size: NA; J: TRBJ2-7; D: TRBD2; CDR3: CASSQFLLSERGNEQYF; DNA: TGTGCCAGCAGCCAATTTCTACTGAGCGAGCGGGGTAACGAGCAGTACTTC
V: TRBV27; size: NA; J: TRBJ2-7; D: NA; CDR3: CASSWSPNYEQYF; DNA: TGTGCCAGCAGTTGGAGCCCTAACTACGAGCAGTACTTC
V: TRBV11-3; size: NA; J: TRBJ2-1; D: NA; CDR3: CASSPGQYYWNNEQFF; DNA: TGTGCCAGCAGCCCCGGACAGTATTATTGGAACAATGAGCAGTTCTTC
V: TRBV27; size: NA; J: TRBJ2-3; D: TRBD2; CDR3: CASRGLAGLTDTQYF; DNA: TGTGCCAGCAGGGGACTAGCGGGACTCACAGATACGCAGTATTTT
V: TRBV2; size: few; J: TRBJ2-2; D: TRBD2; CDR3: CASGSGGRTGELFF; DNA: TGTGCCAGCGGTAGCGGGGGCCGGACCGGGGAGCTGTTTTTT
V: TRBV13; size: NA; J: TRBJ2-7; D: NA; CDR3: CASSPYGDSYEQYF; DNA: TGTGCCAGCAGCCCATATGGGGACTCCTACGAGCAGTACTTC
V: TRBV12-3/TRBV12-4; size: NA; J: TRBJ1-1; D: NA; CDR3: CASSPGTEAFF; DNA: TGTGCCAGCAGTCCCGGGACAGAAGCTTTCTTT
V: TRBV19; size: NA; J: TRBJ1-2; D: TRBD1; CDR3: CANSWDSYGYTF; DNA: TGTGCCAACAGCTGGGACAGCTATGGCTACACCTTC
V: TRBV28; size: NA; J: TRBJ2-7; D: NA; CDR3: CASSLWAQGQYEQYF; DNA: TGTGCCAGCAGTTTATGGGCCCAGGGCCAGTACGAGCAGTACTTC
V: TRBV5-4; size: once; J: TRBJ2-2; D: NA; CDR3: CASSWGGASTGELFF; DNA: TGTGCCAGCAGCTGGGGGGGGGCCAGCACCGGGGAGCTGTTTTTT
V: TRBV5-5; size: NA; J: TRBJ1-1; D: NA; CDR3: CASSLNPGLTEAFF; DNA: TGTGCCAGCAGCTTGAACCCGGGTCTAACTGAAGCTTTCTTT
V: TRBV4-1; size: NA; J: TRBJ1-1; D: TRBD1; CDR3: CASSRDRGRNTEAFF; DNA: TGCGCCAGCAGCCGCGACAGGGGGCGGAACACTGAAGCTTTCTTT
V: TRBV14; size: NA; J: TRBJ1-2; D: TRBD1; CDR3: CASSQGDSYGYTF; DNA: TGTGCCAGCAGCCAAGGGGACAGCTATGGCTACACCTTC
V: TRBV28; size: once; J: TRBJ2-2; D: NA; CDR3: CASLNQGPGFGELFF; DNA: TGTGCCAGCTTAAACCAGGGGCCCGGGTTCGGGGAGCTGTTTTTT
V: TRBV27; size: NA; J: TRBJ2-3; D: TRBD1; CDR3: CASSFLLQGAVADTQYF; DNA: TGTGCCAGCAGTTTCCTCCTACAGGGGGCTGTCGCAGATACGCAGTATTTT
V: TRBV5-1; size: NA; J: TRBJ2-5; D: TRBD1; CDR3: CASSVGQGALPDGQYF; DNA: TGCGCCAGCAGCGTCGGACAGGGGGCCCTACCTGACGGCCAGTACTTC
V: TRBV3-1/TRBV3-2; size: NA; J: TRBJ2-2; D: NA; CDR3: CASSQGVAAGELFF; DNA: TGTGCCAGCAGCCAAGGAGTTGCTGCCGGGGAGCTGTTTTTT
V: TRBV7-9; size: NA; J: TRBJ1-2; D: NA; CDR3: CASTLRGSLTGYTF; DNA: TGTGCCAGCACCCTAAGGGGGTCCCTCACGGGCTACACCTTC
V: TRBV6-5; size: NA; J: TRBJ2-1; D: NA; CDR3: CASSSGPYNEQFF; DNA: TGTGCCAGCAGCTCGGGGCCCTACAATGAGCAGTTCTTC
V: TRBV7-3; size: NA; J: TRBJ2-1; D: NA; CDR3: CASSLDSNYNEQFF; DNA: TGTGCCAGCAGCCTCGACAGCAACTACAATGAGCAGTTCTTC
V: TRBV11-3; size: once; J: TRBJ2-2; D: TRBD1; CDR3: CASSSGTVNGELFF; DNA: TGTGCCAGCAGTTCCGGGACAGTTAACGGGGAGCTGTTTTTT
V: TRBV30; size: NA; J: TRBJ1-3; D: NA; CDR3: CAWGAGTASGNTIYF; DNA: TGTGCCTGGGGTGCCGGGACCGCCTCTGGAAACACCATATATTTT
V: TRBV9; size: NA; J: TRBJ1-6; D: NA; CDR3: CASSVGPGSPLHF; DNA: TGTGCCAGCAGCGTAGGGCCGGGTTCACCCCTCCACTTT
V: TRBV6-5; size: NA; J: TRBJ2-6; D: NA; CDR3: CASRNLGGANVLTF; DNA: TGTGCCAGCAGAAACCTGGGGGGGGCCAACGTCCTGACTTTC
V: TRBV7-8; size: NA; J: TRBJ1-1; D: NA; CDR3: CASSVQGGDTEAFF; DNA: TGTGCCAGCAGCGTTCAGGGAGGGGACACTGAAGCTTTCTTT
V: TRBV7-8; size: NA; J: TRBJ1-2; D: NA; CDR3: CASSLGNRVDFYGYTF; DNA: TGTGCCAGCAGCTTGGGGAACAGGGTAGACTTCTATGGCTACACCTTC
V: TRBV7-9; size: NA; J: TRBJ2-1; D: TRBD1; CDR3: CASSPEVGRGEQFF; DNA: TGTGCCAGCAGCCCGGAAGTGGGCAGGGGGGAGCAGTTCTTC
V: TRBV5-5; size: NA; J: TRBJ1-2; D: NA; CDR3: CASSLLVEGSNYGYTF; DNA: TGTGCCAGCAGCTTGCTGGTAGAAGGATCTAACTATGGCTACACCTTC
V: TRBV3-1/TRBV3-2; size: NA; J: TRBJ2-3; D: NA; CDR3: CASSQDRQTDTQYF; DNA: TGTGCCAGCAGCCAAGATCGCCAGACAGATACGCAGTATTTT
V: TRBV3-1/TRBV3-2; size: few; J: TRBJ2-5; D: TRBD2; CDR3: CASSQGGSGGKWETQYF; DNA: TGTGCCAGCAGCCAAGGCGGGTCGGGGGGGAAGTGGGAGACCCAGTACTTC